These 6 T cell receptor beta chains came from one sample sequenced in a study of identical twins. TCRdb reprocessed the 5' RACE reads with MiXCR, giving one entry per CDR3 protein. The sample carries roughly 1.6 million distinct CDR3 sequences, around a third recorded once. Sequenced sample: cord blood. Every receptor here comes from a newborn girl in good health.

This clonotype was recorded a few times. The J gene is TRBJ2-3, the V gene TRBV20-1, with D perhaps TRBD1 or TRBD2 (5 bases each). Germline-derived CDR1 and CDR2 are DFQATT and SNEGSKA (reference sequence). Between the trimmed V and J ends, which lost 1 base and 5 bases, there was a span of 16 bases. The CDR3 consists of 15 residues. For the CDR3, the DNA is TGCAGTGCTAGAGCCCTCCGGGACGCCAAAGATACGCAGTATTTT. Translating it yields CSARALRDAKDTQYF.

The rearrangement uses TRBV29-1 and TRBJ2-2, with TRBD1 as a possible D gene (6 bases). Germline CDR1 and CDR2: SQVTM and ANQGSEA. CDR3 length: 14 amino acids. Trimming removed 4 bases from V and 5 bases from J, with 14 bases in between. CDR3 in amino acids: CSVGLGAGTGELFF. CDR3 sequence (DNA): TGCAGCGTTGGGCTGGGGGCCGGTACCGGGGAGCTGTTTTTT.

This clonotype showed up just a few times. The gene calls are TRBV12-3 or TRBV12-4 and TRBJ2-7; D unresolved. The CDR3 spans 14 residues. Trimming removed 3 bases at V and 5 bases at J, with 14 bases between. The CDR3 DNA is TGTGCCAGCAGTTTTGTCTTCTCGGACGACGAGCAGTACTTC. Translating it yields CASSFVFSDDEQYF.

The chain couples TRBV24-1 to TRBJ1-1; D gene uncertain. CDR1 is KGHDR, CDR2 SFDVKD, per germline. Deletions cut 7 bases from V and 3 bases from J, with 11 bases between. The CDR3 loop spans 13 amino acids. CDR3 sequence: CATRSRWDTEAFF. The CDR3 DNA is TGTGCCACCAGATCCCGGTGGGACACTGAAGCTTTCTTT.

This rearrangement joins TRBV28 to TRBJ1-1, with D tentatively TRBD1 (6 bases). The V gene's germline CDR1 is MDHEN and CDR2 SYDVKM. Between the trimmed V and J ends, which lost 4 bases and 6 bases, there was a span of 12 bases. The CDR3 loop spans 13 amino acids. The CDR3 bases are TGTGCCAGCAGTTGGGGGGCGGAACCTGAAGCTTTCTTT. Translated: CASSWGAEPEAFF.

This clonotype was recorded a few times. The chain recombines TRBV7-2 with TRBJ2-1, with 9 bases matching TRBD2. With the DNA end fitting TRBJ2-7 better, the J assignment may be wrong. The germline V gene encodes CDR1 SGHTA and CDR2 FQGNSA. The CDR3 is 15 residues long. The CDR3 is CASSPTSGLYNEQYF. The CDR3, as DNA: TGTGCCAGCAGCCCGACTAGCGGTTTGTACAATGAGCAGTACTTC.